This entry concerns a single TCR beta chain. Between the trimmed V and J ends, which lost 8 bases and 1 base, there was a span of 6 bases. The CDR3 sequence is 11 residues long. This sample was included in a study of blood T cell repertoires in COVID-19. Across the whole study: Sites in the United States, Italy and Spain provided acute and convalescent COVID-19 samples. T cells, B-cell-depleted T cells, or PBMCs provided the cDNA or gDNA that served as material.

Per the original data handling: Cell counts per sample came from amplifying reference gene primers. Profiled with immunoSEQ multiplex PCR; TCRdb holds only in-frame clones, not every one. V and J calls and clone size are given by that table; D and trimming were obtained from the DNA. The sample has 30,000 to 40,000 clones; over 80% are singletons. The sequenced sample consisted of peripheral blood. The receptor's source is a human donor in a cohort sampled during active COVID-19. This rearrangement joins TRBV12-3 or TRBV12-4 to TRBJ2-7, with D possibly TRBD1 on 5 matching bases. The CDR3 here is CASGASYEQYF. In nucleotides, the CDR3 is TGTGCCAGCGGGGCTTCCTACGAGCAGTACTTC.